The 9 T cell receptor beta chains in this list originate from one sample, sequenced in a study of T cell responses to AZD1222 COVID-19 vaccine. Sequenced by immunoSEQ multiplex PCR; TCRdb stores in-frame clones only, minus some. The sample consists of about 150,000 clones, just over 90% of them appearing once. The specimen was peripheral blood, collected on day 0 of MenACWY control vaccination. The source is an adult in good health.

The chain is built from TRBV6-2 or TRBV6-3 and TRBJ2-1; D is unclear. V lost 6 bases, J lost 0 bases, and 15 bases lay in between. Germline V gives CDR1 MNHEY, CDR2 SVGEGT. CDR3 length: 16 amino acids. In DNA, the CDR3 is TGTGCCAGCAGCGAAGTAGGGTCAAGCTCCTACAATGAGCAGTTCTTC. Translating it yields CASSEVGSSSYNEQFF.

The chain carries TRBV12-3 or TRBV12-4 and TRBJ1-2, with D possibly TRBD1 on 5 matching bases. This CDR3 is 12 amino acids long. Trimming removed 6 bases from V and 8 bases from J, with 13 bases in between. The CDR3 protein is CASRFYEGGYTF. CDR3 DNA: TGTGCCAGCAGATTCTATGAGGGGGGCTACACCTTC.

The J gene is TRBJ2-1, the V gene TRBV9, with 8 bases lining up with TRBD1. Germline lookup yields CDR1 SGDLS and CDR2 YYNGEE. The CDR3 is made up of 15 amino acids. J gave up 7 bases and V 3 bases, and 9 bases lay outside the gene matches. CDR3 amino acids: CASSGKTGVENEQFF. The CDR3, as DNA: TGTGCCAGCAGCGGAAAGACAGGGGTTGAAAATGAGCAGTTCTTC.

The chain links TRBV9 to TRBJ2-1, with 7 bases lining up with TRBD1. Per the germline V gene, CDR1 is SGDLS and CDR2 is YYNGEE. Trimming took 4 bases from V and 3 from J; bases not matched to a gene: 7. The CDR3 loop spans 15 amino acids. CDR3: CASSQRQGVYNEQFF. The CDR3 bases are TGTGCCAGCAGCCAGCGACAGGGAGTCTACAATGAGCAGTTCTTC.

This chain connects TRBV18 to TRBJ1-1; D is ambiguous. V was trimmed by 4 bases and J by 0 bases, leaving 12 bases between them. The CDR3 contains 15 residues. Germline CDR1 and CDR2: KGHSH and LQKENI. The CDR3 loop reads CASSRGPGVNTEAFF. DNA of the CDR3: TGTGCCAGCTCACGCGGACCCGGTGTGAACACTGAAGCTTTCTTT.

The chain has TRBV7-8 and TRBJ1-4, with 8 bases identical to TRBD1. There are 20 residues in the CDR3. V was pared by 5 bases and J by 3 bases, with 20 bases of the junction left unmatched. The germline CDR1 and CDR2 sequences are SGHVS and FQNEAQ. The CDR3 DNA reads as TGTGCCAGCAGCCATTCGGCAGGGGGCTTAAGATCTGGGGCTAATGAAAAACTGTTTTTT. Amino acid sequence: CASSHSAGGLRSGANEKLFF.

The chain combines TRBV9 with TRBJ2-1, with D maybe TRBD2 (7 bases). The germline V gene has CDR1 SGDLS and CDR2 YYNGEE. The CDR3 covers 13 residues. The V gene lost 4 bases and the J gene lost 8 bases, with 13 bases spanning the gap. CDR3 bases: TGTGCCAGCAGCTCCCTAGGGGGGGATGAGCAGTTCTTC. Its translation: CASSSLGGDEQFF. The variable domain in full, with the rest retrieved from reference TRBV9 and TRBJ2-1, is DSGVTQTPKHLITATGQRVTLRCSPRSGDLSVYWYQQSLDQGLQFLIQYYNGEERAKGNILERFSAQQFPDLHSELNLSSLELGDSALYFCASSSLGGDEQFFGPGTRLTVL.

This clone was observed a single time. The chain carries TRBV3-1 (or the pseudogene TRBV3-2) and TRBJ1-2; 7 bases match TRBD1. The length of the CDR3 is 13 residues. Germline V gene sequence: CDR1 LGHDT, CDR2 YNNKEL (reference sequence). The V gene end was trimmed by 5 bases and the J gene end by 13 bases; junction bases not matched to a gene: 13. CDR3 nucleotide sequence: TGTGCCAGCAGCTACCGGGACAGCTCCCATATCACCTTC. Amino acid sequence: CASSYRDSSHITF.

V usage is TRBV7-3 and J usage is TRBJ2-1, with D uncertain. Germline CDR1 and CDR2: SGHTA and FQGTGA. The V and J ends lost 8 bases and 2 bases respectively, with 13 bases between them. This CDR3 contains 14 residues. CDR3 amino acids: CASGRIGAYNEQFF. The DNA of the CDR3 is TGTGCCAGCGGCCGGATTGGGGCCTACAATGAGCAGTTCTTC.